This T cell receptor (beta chain) derives from a study of blood T cell repertoires in COVID-19. Looking at the study overall: Samples came from the United States, Italy and Spain, spanning acute and convalescent COVID-19. Nucleic acid was either cDNA or gDNA, and it came from T cells, B-cell-depleted T cells, or PBMCs.

Original methodology: Amplifying reference gene primers gave estimates of nucleated cell counts. Repertoires were generated with immunoSEQ multiplex PCR, while TCRdb's copy carries only in-frame clones and drops some. V and J calls plus clone size are reproduced from that table; the DNA served to infer D and trimming. In the table there are around 140,000 clones, approximately 90% of which are singletons. This receptor was identified in a woman aged 50 to 65 with active or convalescent COVID-19. Specimen: peripheral blood.

The chain's CDR3 is CASSYYHMNGTVDGYTF. The CDR3 DNA follows: TGTGCCAGCAGTTACTACCATATGAACGGGACTGTTGATGGCTACACCTTC. This chain joins TRBV6-2 or TRBV6-3 and TRBJ1-2, with D tentatively TRBD1 (5 bases). The germline CDR1 and CDR2 sequences are MNHEY and SVGEGT. The CDR3 length is 17 residues. V was clipped by 1 base and J by 6 bases, with 21 bases between them.